Here is one TCR beta chain with its context. Its target is unknown. The data originate from a study of beta chain features in type 1 diabetes. Study summary: What patients shared with healthy donors was a similar profile of age, gender and cell yields. General study results and limits: All four CD4+ subsets from Type 1 diabetes patients carried moderately but significantly shorter TCRB CDR3s.

One heparinised blood draw, averaging about 100 mL, came from each donor. Stem cell-like memory, regulatory, central memory and naive CD4+ cells were sorted via CD45RO/CCR7/CD25/CD127/CD95/CD27. Germline V gene sequence: CDR1 SEHNR, CDR2 FQNEAQ (reference sequence). The V and J ends lost 1 base and 0 bases respectively, with 12 bases between them. This CDR3 contains 16 residues. As every portion of the isolated RNA was reverse transcribed, the sequencing read expressed TCRB transcripts. Sequencing was performed with immunoSEQ multiplex PCR; in TCRdb, only in-frame clones are kept and a portion is missing. The table records about 160,000 clones, less than 9.5% of them present only once.

Sequencing used central memory CD4+ T cells from blood. The sequence was obtained from a woman aged 40 to 50 with type 1 diabetes. The chain couples TRBV7-9 to TRBJ1-1; tentatively, D is TRBD1 (6 bases). The CDR3 nucleotides are TGTGCCAGCAGCTTAGGGAGGACAGACATGAACACTGAAGCTTTCTTT. It encodes CASSLGRTDMNTEAFF.